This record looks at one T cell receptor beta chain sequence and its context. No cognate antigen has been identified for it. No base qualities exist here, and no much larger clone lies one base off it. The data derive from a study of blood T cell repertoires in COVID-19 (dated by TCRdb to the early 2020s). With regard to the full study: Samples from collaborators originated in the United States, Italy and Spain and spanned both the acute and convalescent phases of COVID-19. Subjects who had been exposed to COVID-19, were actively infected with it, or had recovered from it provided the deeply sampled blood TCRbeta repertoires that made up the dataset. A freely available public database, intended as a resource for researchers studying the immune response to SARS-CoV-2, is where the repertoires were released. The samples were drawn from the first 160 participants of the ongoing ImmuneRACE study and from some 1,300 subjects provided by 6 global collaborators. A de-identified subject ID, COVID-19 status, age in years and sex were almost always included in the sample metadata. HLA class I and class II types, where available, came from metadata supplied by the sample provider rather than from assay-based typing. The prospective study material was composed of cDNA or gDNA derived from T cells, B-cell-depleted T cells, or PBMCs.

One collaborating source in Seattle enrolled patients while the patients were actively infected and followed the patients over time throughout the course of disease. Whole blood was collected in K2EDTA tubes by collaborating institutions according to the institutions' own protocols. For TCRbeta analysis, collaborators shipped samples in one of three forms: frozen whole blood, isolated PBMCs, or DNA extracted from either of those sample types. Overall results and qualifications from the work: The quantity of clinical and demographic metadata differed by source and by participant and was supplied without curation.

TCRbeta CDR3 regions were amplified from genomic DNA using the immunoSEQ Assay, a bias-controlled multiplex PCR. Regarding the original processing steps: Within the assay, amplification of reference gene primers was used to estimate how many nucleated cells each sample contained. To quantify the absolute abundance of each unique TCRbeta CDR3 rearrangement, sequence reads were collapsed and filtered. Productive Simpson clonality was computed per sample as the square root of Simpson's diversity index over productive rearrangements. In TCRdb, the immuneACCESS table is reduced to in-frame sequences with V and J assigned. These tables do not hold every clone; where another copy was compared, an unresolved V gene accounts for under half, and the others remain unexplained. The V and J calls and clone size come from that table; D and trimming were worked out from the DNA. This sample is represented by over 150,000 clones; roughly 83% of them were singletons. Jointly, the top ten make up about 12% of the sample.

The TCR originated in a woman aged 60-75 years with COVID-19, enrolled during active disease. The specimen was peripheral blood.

The CDR3 sequence is CASGTGAYEQYV. The nucleotide sequence reads TGCGCCAGCGGGACAGGGGCCTACGAGCAGTACGTC. This chain is built from TRBV10-2 and TRBJ2-7, with 10 bases in between that match TRBD1. For CDR1 and CDR2, the germline V gene lists WSHSY and SAAADI. The cysteine opens and the valine closes a CDR3 of 12 amino acids. The DNA shown is the 36-base CDR3, in frame from base 1. Trimming takes 8 bases off V and 2 bases off J; junction bases not matched to a gene: 0.